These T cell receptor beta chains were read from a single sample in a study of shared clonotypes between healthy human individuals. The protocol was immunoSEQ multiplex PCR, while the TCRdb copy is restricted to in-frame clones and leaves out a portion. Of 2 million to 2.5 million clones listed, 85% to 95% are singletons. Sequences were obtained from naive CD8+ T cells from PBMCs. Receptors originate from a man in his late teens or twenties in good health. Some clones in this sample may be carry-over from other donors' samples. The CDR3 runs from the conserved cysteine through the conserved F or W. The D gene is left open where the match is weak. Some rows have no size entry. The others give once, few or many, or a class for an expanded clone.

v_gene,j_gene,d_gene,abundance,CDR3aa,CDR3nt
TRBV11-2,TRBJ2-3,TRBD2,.,CASSASGGGADTQYF,TGTGCCAGCAGCGCTAGCGGGGGAGGGGCAGATACGCAGTATTTT
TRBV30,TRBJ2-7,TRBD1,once,CAWSWTGTTSEQYF,TGTGCCTGGAGTTGGACAGGGACAACCTCCGAGCAGTACTTC
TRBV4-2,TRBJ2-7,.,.,CASSQAKGMGSDEQYF,TGTGCCAGCAGCCAAGCAAAGGGTATGGGATCCGACGAGCAGTACTTC
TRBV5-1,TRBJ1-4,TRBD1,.,CASSLARQGGEKLFF,TGCGCCAGCAGCTTGGCCCGACAGGGAGGTGAAAAACTGTTTTTT
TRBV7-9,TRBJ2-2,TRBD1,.,CASSLKGDRGTGELFF,TGTGCCAGCAGCTTAAAGGGGGACAGGGGCACCGGGGAGCTGTTTTTT
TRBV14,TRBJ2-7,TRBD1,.,CASSQAGTVYEQYF,TGTGCCAGCAGCCAAGCTGGGACAGTTTACGAGCAGTACTTC
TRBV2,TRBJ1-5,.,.,CASGGVVNQPQHF,TGTGCCAGCGGGGGGGTTGTTAACCAGCCCCAGCATTTT
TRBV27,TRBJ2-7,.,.,CASSLSFGAAVGEQYF,TGTGCCAGCAGTTTAAGTTTCGGGGCAGCCGTGGGCGAGCAGTACTTC
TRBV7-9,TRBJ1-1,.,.,CASNNPREMNTEAFF,TGTGCCAGCAACAACCCTCGAGAAATGAACACTGAAGCTTTCTTT
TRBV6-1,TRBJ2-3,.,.,CASSEILRLSDTQYF,TGTGCCAGCAGTGAAATTTTGAGGTTATCAGATACGCAGTATTTT
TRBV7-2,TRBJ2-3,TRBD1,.,CASSLLLYRGGTDTQYF,TGTGCCAGCAGCTTACTCCTCTACAGGGGAGGCACAGATACGCAGTATTTT
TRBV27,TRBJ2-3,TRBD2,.,CASSSRLAGDKTDTQYF,TGTGCCAGCAGTTCAAGACTAGCGGGAGACAAGACAGATACGCAGTATTTT
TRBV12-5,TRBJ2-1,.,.,CASGLMGGSLSYNEQFF,TGTGCTAGTGGTTTGATGGGTGGGTCGCTCTCCTACAATGAGCAGTTCTTC
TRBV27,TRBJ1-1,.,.,CASSLRGAAGNTEAFF,TGTGCCAGCAGTTTACGGGGGGCAGCCGGAAACACTGAAGCTTTCTTT
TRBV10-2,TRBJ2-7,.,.,CASSEGAGYEQYF,TGCGCCAGCAGTGAGGGGGCTGGGTACGAGCAGTACTTC
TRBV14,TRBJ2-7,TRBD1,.,CASSTTGTGEATYEQYF,TGTGCCAGCAGCACAACCGGGACAGGAGAGGCTACCTACGAGCAGTACTTC
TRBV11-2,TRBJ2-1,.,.,CASSLDTGLYNEQFF,TGTGCCAGCAGCTTAGATACAGGGCTATACAATGAGCAGTTCTTC